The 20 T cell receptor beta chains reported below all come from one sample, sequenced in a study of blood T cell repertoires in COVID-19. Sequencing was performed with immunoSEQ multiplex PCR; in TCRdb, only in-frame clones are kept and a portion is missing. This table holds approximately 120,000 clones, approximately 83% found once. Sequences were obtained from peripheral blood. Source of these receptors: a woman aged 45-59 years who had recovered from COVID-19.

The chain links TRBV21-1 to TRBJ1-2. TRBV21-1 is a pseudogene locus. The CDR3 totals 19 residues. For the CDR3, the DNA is TGTGCCAGCAGCGCAAACCCGTCGGGAGGGGGCGCGGGGAACTATGGCTACACCTTC. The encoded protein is CASSANPSGGGAGNYGYTF.

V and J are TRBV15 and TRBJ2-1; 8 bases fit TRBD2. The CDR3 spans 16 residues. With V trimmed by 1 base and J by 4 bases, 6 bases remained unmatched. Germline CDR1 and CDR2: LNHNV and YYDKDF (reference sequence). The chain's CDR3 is CATSRGRAGAYNEQFF. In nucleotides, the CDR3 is TGTGCCACCAGCAGAGGGCGAGCGGGAGCGTACAATGAGCAGTTCTTC.

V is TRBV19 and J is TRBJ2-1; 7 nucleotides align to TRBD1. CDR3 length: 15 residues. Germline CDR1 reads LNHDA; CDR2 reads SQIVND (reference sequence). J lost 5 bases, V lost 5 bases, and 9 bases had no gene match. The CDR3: CASSVRTGTDNEQFF. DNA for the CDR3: TGTGCCAGTAGTGTGAGAACCGGGACAGACAATGAGCAGTTCTTC.

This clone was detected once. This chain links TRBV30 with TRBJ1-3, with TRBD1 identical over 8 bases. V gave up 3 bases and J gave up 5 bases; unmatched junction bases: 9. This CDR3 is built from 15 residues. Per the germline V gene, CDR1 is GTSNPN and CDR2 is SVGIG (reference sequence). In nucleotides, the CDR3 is TGTGCCTGGAGCGCCGCTGGGACAGGTCGAAACACCATATATTTT. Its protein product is CAWSAAGTGRNTIYF.

DNA of the CDR3: TGCGCCAGCAGCTTGGTCCCCGAGGATACGCAGTATTTT. Its translation: CASSLVPEDTQYF. The rearrangement links TRBV5-1 to TRBJ2-3; D call uncertain. CDR1 SGHRS and CDR2 YFSETQ come from the germline V gene. Trimming cost V 0 bases and J 6 bases, with 8 bases left between them. The CDR3 sequence is 13 residues long. Supplemented by reference TRBV5-1 and TRBJ2-3, the full variable domain reads KAGVTQTPRYLIKTRGQQVTLSCSPISGHRSVSWYQQTPGQGLQFLFEYFSETQRNKGNFPGRFSGRQFSNSRSEMNVSTLELGDSALYLCASSLVPEDTQYFGPGTRLTVL.

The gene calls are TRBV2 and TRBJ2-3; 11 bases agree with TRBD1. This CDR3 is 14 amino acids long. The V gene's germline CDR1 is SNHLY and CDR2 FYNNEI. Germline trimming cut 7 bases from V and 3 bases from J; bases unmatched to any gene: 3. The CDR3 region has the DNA TGTGCCAGCACAAGGGACAGGGGGACAGATACGCAGTATTTT. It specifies CASTRDRGTDTQYF.

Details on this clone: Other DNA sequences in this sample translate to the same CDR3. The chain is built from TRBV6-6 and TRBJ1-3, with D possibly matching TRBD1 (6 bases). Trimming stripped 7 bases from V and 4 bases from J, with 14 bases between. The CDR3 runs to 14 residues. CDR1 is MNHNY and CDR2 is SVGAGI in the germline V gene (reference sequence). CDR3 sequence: CASNPTGPGNTIYF. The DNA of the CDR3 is TGTGCCAGCAATCCGACAGGCCCCGGAAACACCATATATTTT.

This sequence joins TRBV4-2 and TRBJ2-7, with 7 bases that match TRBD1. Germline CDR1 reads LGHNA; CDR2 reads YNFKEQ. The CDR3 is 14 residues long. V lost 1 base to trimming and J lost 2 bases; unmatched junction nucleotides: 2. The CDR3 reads CASSQVGQTYEQYF. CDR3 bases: TGTGCCAGCAGCCAAGTGGGACAGACCTACGAGCAGTACTTC.

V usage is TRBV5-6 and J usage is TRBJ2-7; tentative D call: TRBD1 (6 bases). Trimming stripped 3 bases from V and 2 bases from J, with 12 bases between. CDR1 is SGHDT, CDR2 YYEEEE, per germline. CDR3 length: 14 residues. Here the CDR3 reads CASSSETGTYEQYF. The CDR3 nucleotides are TGTGCCAGCAGCTCGGAGACAGGAACCTACGAGCAGTACTTC. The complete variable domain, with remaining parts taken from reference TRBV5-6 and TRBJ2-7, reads DAGVTQSPTHLIKTRGQQVTLRCSPKSGHDTVSWYQQALGQGPQFIFQYYEEEERQRGNFPDRFSGHQFPNYSSELNVNALLLGDSALYLCASSSETGTYEQYFGPGTRLTVT.

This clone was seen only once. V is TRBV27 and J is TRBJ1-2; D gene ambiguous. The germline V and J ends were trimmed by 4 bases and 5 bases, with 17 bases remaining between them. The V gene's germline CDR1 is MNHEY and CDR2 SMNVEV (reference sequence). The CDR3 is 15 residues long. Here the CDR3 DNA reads TGTGCCAGCAGTTGGCGTAAAGGAGGAGGGTATGGCTACACCTTC. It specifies CASSWRKGGGYGYTF.

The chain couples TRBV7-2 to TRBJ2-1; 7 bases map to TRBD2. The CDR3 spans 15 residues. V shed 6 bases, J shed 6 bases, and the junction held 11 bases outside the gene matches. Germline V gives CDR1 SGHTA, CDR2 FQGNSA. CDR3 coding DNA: TGTGCCAGCAGAACCGGGACTAATAGAGCCAATGAGCAGTTCTTC. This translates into CASRTGTNRANEQFF.

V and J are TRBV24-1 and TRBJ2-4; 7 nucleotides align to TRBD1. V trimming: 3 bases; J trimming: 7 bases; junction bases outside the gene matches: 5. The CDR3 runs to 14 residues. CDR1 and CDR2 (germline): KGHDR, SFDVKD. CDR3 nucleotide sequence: TGTGCCACCAGTGATACCCGAGGGGGCAACATTCAGTACTTC. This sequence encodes CATSDTRGGNIQYF.

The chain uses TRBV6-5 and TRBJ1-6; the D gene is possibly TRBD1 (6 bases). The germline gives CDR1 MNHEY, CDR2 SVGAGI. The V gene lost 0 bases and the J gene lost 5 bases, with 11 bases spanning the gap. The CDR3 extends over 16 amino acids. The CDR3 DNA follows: TGTGCCAGCAGTTACTCGATGAGGGGGAATAATTCACCCCTCCACTTT. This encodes CASSYSMRGNNSPLHF.

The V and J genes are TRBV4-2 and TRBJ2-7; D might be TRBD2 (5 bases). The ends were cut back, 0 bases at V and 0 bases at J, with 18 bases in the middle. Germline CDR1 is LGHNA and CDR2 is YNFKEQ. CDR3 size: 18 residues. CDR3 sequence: CASSQDLPRDGVSYEQYF. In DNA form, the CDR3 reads TGTGCCAGCAGCCAAGATCTCCCCCGGGATGGGGTCTCCTACGAGCAGTACTTC.

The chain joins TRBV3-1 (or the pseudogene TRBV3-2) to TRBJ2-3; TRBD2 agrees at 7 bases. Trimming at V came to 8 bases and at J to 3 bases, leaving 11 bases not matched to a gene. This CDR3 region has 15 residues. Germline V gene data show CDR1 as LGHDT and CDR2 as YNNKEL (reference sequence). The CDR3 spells CASSYLADLTDTQYF. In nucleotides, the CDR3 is TGTGCCAGCTCCTACCTAGCGGATTTAACAGATACGCAGTATTTT.

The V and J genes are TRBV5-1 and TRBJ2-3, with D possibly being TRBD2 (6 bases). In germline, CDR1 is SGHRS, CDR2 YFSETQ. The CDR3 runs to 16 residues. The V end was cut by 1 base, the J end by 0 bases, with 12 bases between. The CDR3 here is CASSLSSGGSTDTQYF. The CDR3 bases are TGCGCCAGCAGCTTGAGTTCTGGAGGGAGCACAGATACGCAGTATTTT.

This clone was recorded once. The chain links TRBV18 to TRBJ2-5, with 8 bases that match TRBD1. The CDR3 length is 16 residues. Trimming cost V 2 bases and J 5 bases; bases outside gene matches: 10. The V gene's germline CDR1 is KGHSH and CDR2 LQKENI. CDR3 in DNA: TGTGCCAGCTCACCAAATAGCGCAGGGGGCGACGAGACCCAGTACTTC. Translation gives CASSPNSAGGDETQYF.

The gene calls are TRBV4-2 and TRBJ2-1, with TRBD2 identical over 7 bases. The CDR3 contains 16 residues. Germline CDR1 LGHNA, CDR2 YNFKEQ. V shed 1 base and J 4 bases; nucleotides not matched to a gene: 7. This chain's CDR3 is CASSQVGLAEYNEQFF. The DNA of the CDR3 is TGTGCCAGCAGCCAAGTCGGTCTAGCGGAGTACAATGAGCAGTTCTTC.

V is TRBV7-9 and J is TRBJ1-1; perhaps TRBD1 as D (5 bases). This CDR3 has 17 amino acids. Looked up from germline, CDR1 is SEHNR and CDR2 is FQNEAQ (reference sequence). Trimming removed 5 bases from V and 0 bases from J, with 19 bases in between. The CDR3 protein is CASSPGRGEGMNTEAFF. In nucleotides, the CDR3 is TGTGCCAGCAGCCCCGGGCGAGGGGAGGGAATGAACACTGAAGCTTTCTTT. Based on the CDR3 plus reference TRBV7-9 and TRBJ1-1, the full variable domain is DTGVSQNPRHKITKRGQNVTFRCDPISEHNRLYWYRQTLGQGPEFLTYFQNEAQLEKSRLLSDRFSAERPKGSFSTLEIQRTEQGDSAMYLCASSPGRGEGMNTEAFFGQGTRLTVV.

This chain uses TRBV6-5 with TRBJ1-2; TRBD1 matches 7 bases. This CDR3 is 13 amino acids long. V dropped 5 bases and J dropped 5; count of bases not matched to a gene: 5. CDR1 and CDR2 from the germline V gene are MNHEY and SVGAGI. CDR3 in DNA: TGTGCCAGCAGTCGAGGGGGACAGTATGGCTACACCTTC. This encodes CASSRGGQYGYTF.